A selection of T cell receptor beta chains follows, all from one sample in a study of blood T cell repertoires in COVID-19. Assay used: immunoSEQ multiplex PCR; TCRdb lists only in-frame clones, some missing. The table has a few hundred thousand clones, 89% seen once; the top ten hold around 9.5%. Sequenced: PBMCs or T cells enriched from blood (not recorded which). These receptors all come from a woman aged 35 to 49 who had recovered from COVID-19. CDR3s include the opening cysteine and the closing phenylalanine or tryptophan. Each record gives: CDR3 protein, CDR3 DNA, V gene, clone size, J gene, CDR3 length, D gene. A D gene is named only where the DNA matches it firmly. Not all rows give a size; the values are once, few, many and, for expanded clones, a class.

CDR3 protein: CASSPGQGRGETQYF; CDR3 DNA: TGTGCCAGCAGCCCGGGACAGGGGAGAGGGGAGACCCAGTACTTC; V gene: TRBV5-8; clone size: .; J gene: TRBJ2-5; CDR3 length: 15; D gene: TRBD1
CDR3 protein: CASRWGANTEAFF; CDR3 DNA: TGTGCCAGTAGATGGGGCGCGAACACTGAAGCTTTCTTT; V gene: TRBV19; clone size: .; J gene: TRBJ1-1; CDR3 length: 13; D gene: .
CDR3 protein: CATTKMGPYGYTF; CDR3 DNA: TGTGCCACCACAAAAATGGGGCCCTATGGCTACACCTTC; V gene: TRBV28; clone size: .; J gene: TRBJ1-2; CDR3 length: 13; D gene: .
CDR3 protein: CAISLNAGKDYEQYF; CDR3 DNA: TGTGCCATCAGCCTAAATGCGGGGAAAGACTACGAGCAGTACTTC; V gene: TRBV10-3; clone size: .; J gene: TRBJ2-7; CDR3 length: 15; D gene: .
CDR3 protein: CSFSTGVGQPQHF; CDR3 DNA: TGCAGCTTTTCGACAGGGGTAGGGCAGCCCCAGCATTTT; V gene: TRBV29-1; clone size: .; J gene: TRBJ1-5; CDR3 length: 13; D gene: TRBD1
CDR3 protein: CASSIGGQGGNTGELFF; CDR3 DNA: TGTGCCAGTAGTATAGGGGGACAGGGAGGTAACACCGGGGAGCTGTTTTTT; V gene: TRBV19; clone size: .; J gene: TRBJ2-2; CDR3 length: 17; D gene: TRBD1
CDR3 protein: CAWEGPTVNEQFF; CDR3 DNA: TGTGCCTGGGAAGGACCGACAGTCAATGAGCAGTTCTTC; V gene: TRBV30; clone size: .; J gene: TRBJ2-1; CDR3 length: 13; D gene: .
CDR3 protein: CATSDARGSSGNTIYF; CDR3 DNA: TGTGCCACCAGTGACGCCAGGGGCTCCTCTGGAAACACCATATATTTT; V gene: TRBV24-1; clone size: .; J gene: TRBJ1-3; CDR3 length: 16; D gene: .
CDR3 protein: CASRTGRGNSGNTIYF; CDR3 DNA: TGTGCCAGCAGAACCGGTCGGGGGAACTCTGGAAACACCATATATTTT; V gene: TRBV3-1/TRBV3-2; clone size: .; J gene: TRBJ1-3; CDR3 length: 16; D gene: .
CDR3 protein: CAISEGQVADTQYF; CDR3 DNA: TGTGCCATCAGTGAGGGCCAGGTGGCAGATACGCAGTATTTT; V gene: TRBV10-3; clone size: .; J gene: TRBJ2-3; CDR3 length: 14; D gene: .
CDR3 protein: CASSLAAVPYNEQFF; CDR3 DNA: TGTGCCAGCAGCTTAGCGGCCGTCCCCTACAATGAGCAGTTCTTC; V gene: TRBV7-8; clone size: .; J gene: TRBJ2-1; CDR3 length: 15; D gene: .
CDR3 protein: CAISESGRKEEIAKNIQYF; CDR3 DNA: TGTGCCATCAGTGAGTCGGGCAGGAAGGAGGAGATAGCCAAAAACATTCAGTACTTC; V gene: TRBV10-3; clone size: .; J gene: TRBJ2-4; CDR3 length: 19; D gene: .
CDR3 protein: CASSVDGPRPLSGNTIYF; CDR3 DNA: TGTGCCAGCAGCGTAGATGGGCCACGACCGCTCTCTGGAAACACCATATATTTT; V gene: TRBV9; clone size: few; J gene: TRBJ1-3; CDR3 length: 18; D gene: .
CDR3 protein: CASQTSGRGGERDTQYF; CDR3 DNA: TGTGCCAGCCAGACTAGCGGGAGGGGAGGTGAAAGGGATACGCAGTATTTT; V gene: TRBV28; clone size: .; J gene: TRBJ2-3; CDR3 length: 17; D gene: TRBD2
CDR3 protein: CAISEMGGADTQYF; CDR3 DNA: TGTGCCATCAGTGAGATGGGGGGGGCTGATACGCAGTATTTT; V gene: TRBV10-3; clone size: once; J gene: TRBJ2-3; CDR3 length: 14; D gene: .
CDR3 protein: CASSLGAEGTSWGQFF; CDR3 DNA: TGTGCCAGCAGCTTAGGGGCCGAGGGGACTAGTTGGGGGCAGTTCTTC; V gene: TRBV7-2; clone size: .; J gene: TRBJ2-1; CDR3 length: 16; D gene: TRBD2
CDR3 protein: CASSISGSIGELFF; CDR3 DNA: TGTGCCAGCAGTATTAGCGGGAGTATCGGGGAGCTGTTTTTT; V gene: TRBV6-2/TRBV6-3; clone size: .; J gene: TRBJ2-2; CDR3 length: 14; D gene: TRBD2
CDR3 protein: CASSILPGENNQPQHF; CDR3 DNA: TGCGCCAGCAGCATACTGCCAGGGGAGAACAATCAGCCCCAGCATTTT; V gene: TRBV5-1; clone size: .; J gene: TRBJ1-5; CDR3 length: 16; D gene: .